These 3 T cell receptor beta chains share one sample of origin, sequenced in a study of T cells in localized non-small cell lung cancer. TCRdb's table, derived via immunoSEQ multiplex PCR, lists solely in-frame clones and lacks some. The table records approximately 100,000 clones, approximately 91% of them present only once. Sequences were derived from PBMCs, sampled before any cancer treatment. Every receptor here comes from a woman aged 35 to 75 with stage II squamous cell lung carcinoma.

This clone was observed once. Written as DNA, the CDR3 is TGTGCCATCAGTGGGGGGACAGGGAGCTCCTACGAGCAGTACTTC. This translates into CAISGGTGSSYEQYF. The genes are TRBV10-3 and TRBJ2-7; 9 nucleotides align to TRBD1. Per germline, CDR1 ENHRY and CDR2 SYGVKD. V was clipped by 4 bases and J by 0 bases; unmatched bases: 4. There are 15 residues in the CDR3.

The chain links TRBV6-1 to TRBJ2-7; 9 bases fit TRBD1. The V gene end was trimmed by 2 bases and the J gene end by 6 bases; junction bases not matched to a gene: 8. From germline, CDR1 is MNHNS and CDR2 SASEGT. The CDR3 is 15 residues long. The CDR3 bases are TGTGCCAGCAGTGAAACAGGGGGCACCCGTCTCGAGCAGTACTTC. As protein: CASSETGGTRLEQYF.

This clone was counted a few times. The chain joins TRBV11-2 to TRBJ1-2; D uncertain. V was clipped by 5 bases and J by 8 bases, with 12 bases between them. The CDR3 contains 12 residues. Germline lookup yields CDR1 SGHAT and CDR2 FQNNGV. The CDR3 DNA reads TGTGCCAGCAGCGAGGAGGGATGGGGCTACACCTTC. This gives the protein CASSEEGWGYTF.